Detailed here is one T cell receptor (beta chain). No cognate antigen has been identified for it. No much larger clone exists at a distance of one base, and base qualities are not known. These data come from a study of cytomegalovirus exposure and HLA in healthy donors (dated by TCRdb to 2016 to 2017). With regard to the full study: An earlier analysis of 587 of the donors reported 276 Gb of sequence data and 95 million to 140 million unique TCR beta sequences obtained from some 170 million T cells. Around 320 gigabases of sequencing data and approximately 85 million unique TCR sequences were included in an early release covering roughly 600 HLA-typed donors. Among the roughly 390 genotyped donors, around 81% belonged to the genetic ancestry cluster associated with self-reported Caucasian donors. The aim of the study was to test whether cataloging public T cell receptors could identify signatures of past pathogen exposure. The study used immunosequencing to profile the T cell repertoires of about 670 subjects and linked those repertoires to cytomegalovirus serostatus. In addition to the first cohort of approximately 670 subjects, a separate validation cohort of 100 to 150 different subjects was used. The study combined high-throughput TCR immunosequencing, statistical association of individual TCRs with disease status, and machine learning to predict cytomegalovirus infection status. To study patterns of TCR occurrence, a later analysis re-analyzed previously published TCR beta repertoires from 600 to 750 donors and added high-resolution HLA genotyping. In the later analysis, no new phenotypic data were used to find candidate immune exposures; instead, reliance was placed on TCR beta sequences and their occurrence across donors. To decide whether each TCR beta V gene segment behaved as functional or pseudogenic, an earlier analysis of over 500 of the donors relied on high-throughput TCR beta sequencing. Alongside the repertoire data, information on donor age, sex, ethnicity and CMV serostatus was compiled. A later genetic analysis took genome-wide SNP genotypes for about three fifths of the 666 donors and used that subset as a discovery cohort. Every repertoire in the discovery cohort had been generated on one and the same sequencing platform. Class I and class II HLA loci were covered by the typing at four-digit resolution. Typing coverage differed by locus: A, B, C, DRB1 and DQB1 were typed in about 620-640 donors, DQA1 in roughly 500, DPA1 in some 570, and DPB1 in 400 to 490. Roughly 5 DR-DQ haplotypes were treated as single units for association and clustering because of strong linkage in the cohort. Across 300 to 400 genotyped donors of the cohort, an average of roughly 250,000 unique TCR beta nucleotide sequences per donor were sequenced, and approximately 17% of those sequences were non-productive.

Results and caveats for the whole study, not just this receptor: This cohort had only TCR beta chains sequenced, and the lack of alpha or paired-chain data limited which features could be detected. Correlated functional status among segregating V segments might reflect linkage disequilibrium, but an unknown experimental factor could not be ruled out. The authors suggested that the approach could potentially be generalized to other disease states and immunological phenotypes. Cytomegalovirus status was reported to be diagnosed by the classifier with high specificity and sensitivity in both the original and validation cohorts. According to a later genetic analysis, donors in an Asian-associated ancestry cluster had fewer N-insertions in productive TCRs than the roughly 700-donor mean. In a later analysis, HLA-associated TCR beta chains were found to be more clonally expanded and to have lower generation probabilities than equally common non-associated chains. In a later analysis, around 15,000 TCR beta sequences were associated with specific HLA alleles at a false discovery rate of 0.05. A cluster of highly shared sequence variants was judged likely to be a technical artifact of the sequencing pipeline. Broadly in line with IMGT annotations, most TCR beta V segments showed up in productive rearrangements about 87% or about 30% of the time in an earlier analysis of around 600 of the donors. An association between a missense DCLRE1C variant and V-gene and J-gene trimming of TCR beta chains was found in a later genetic analysis and replicated in an independent cohort. Because counts were too low, seventeen rarely observed V segments, including chromosome 9 orphons, were excluded from the earlier analysis of 587 of the donors. Some IMGT-functional V segments, including TRBV6-2 and TRBV6-3, could not be told apart with the 87-base-pair reads, so those segments were excluded. A further reported finding was that TCR beta sequences accurately predicted the HLA-A and HLA-B alleles for most subjects in the first cohort. When HLA alleles, especially DR and DQ, strongly co-occurred, TCR associations were difficult to assign to individual alleles. In a later analysis, most CMV-associated TCR beta chains were found to appear HLA-restricted, with HLA associations seemingly driven largely by CMV exposure. A few of the identified cytomegalovirus-associated TCR beta chains were confirmed in vitro to be specific for cytomegalovirus antigens. A total of about 150 TCR beta chains were listed by the study as associated with cytomegalovirus. Most TCR sequences were seen in very few donors, while some public TCRs were found in many individuals. Sequencing depth was assumed to be roughly uniform across donors in the presence/absence analyses, though that assumption may not hold. Because HLA typing was missing for some donors at each locus, association tests included only the typed subset. In a later analysis, TCR association rates were found to vary across HLA loci, with the most associated TCRs seen for DRB1 alleles and the fewest for HLA-C alleles. In a later analysis, several top co-occurrence clusters were reported to appear linked to parvovirus B19, influenza, CMV and Epstein-Barr virus. CMV serostatus was the only immune exposure information available for the cohort.

Preparation of the library involved the immunoSEQ multiplex PCR assay. For the multiplex PCR, a mixture combining 60 forward primers for TCR Vbeta segments and 13 reverse primers for TCR Jbeta segments was used. The CDR3 region of rearranged TCR beta genes was amplified from genomic DNA by a multiplex PCR assay. The Illumina HiSeq System was used to sequence the amplified TCR beta libraries as 87-base-pair reads. The study's processing was this. A later analysis tallied around 82 million unique TCR beta chains across the 666 repertoires, and approximately 12 million of those chains were shared by two or more donors. Raw reads were error-corrected and collapsed into unique sequences by a nearest-neighbor algorithm in which closely related sequences were merged to remove PCR and sequencing errors. V, D and J gene segments were assigned by aligning CDR3 sequences to IMGT reference sequences. For a sequence to be retained, a match of at least six nucleotides to both a V gene segment and a J gene segment was required. Rearrangements were called productive when the CDR3 lacked stop codons and stayed in frame with V and J; all others were non-productive. CDR3 was defined by IMGT convention, running from the second conserved V-encoded cysteine to the conserved J-encoded phenylalanine. In an earlier analysis of more than 550 of the donors, sequences lacking an unambiguous match to a single V gene segment were excluded. In an earlier analysis of around 600 of the donors, V segments were called functional above 56.7% productive rearrangements and were called segregating when the between-donor standard deviation exceeded 5%. A statistical classification framework was built for diagnosing cytomegalovirus status from the catalog of TCR beta chain sequences. In a later analysis, TCR nucleotide sequences were compared against IMGT/GENE-DB human TR gene sequences so that V and J genes could be assigned. In a later analysis, CDR3 sequences and most-parsimonious VDJ recombination scenarios were assigned using the TCRdist pipeline. In a later analysis, each TCR beta chain was defined by its CDR3 amino acid sequence together with its V-gene family, and reads without a unique V-gene family were excluded. To address suspected cross-contamination and a sequencing artifact, a later analysis removed approximately 590 highly shared, low-generation-probability nucleotide sequences. A later analysis calculated a clonal expansion index for each public chain from normalized within-repertoire ranks of inferred template counts. Generation probabilities in a later analysis came from a VDJ recombination model fitted to out-of-frame rearrangements, and those results were checked against IGoR. Hypergeometric tests were used in a later analysis to score TCR-TCR, TCR-HLA and TCR-CMV co-occurrence, with a repertoire-size bias correction applied to the TCR pairs. To estimate false discovery rates, a later analysis permuted the HLA or CMV assignments 20 times. In a later analysis, co-occurring TCRs were grouped with DBSCAN, and TCRdist sequence similarity was added when clustering was performed within HLA-allele-positive subsets. Repertoires with fewer than 30,000 or more than 120,000 public chains were left out of co-occurrence clustering, as were five repertoires with anomalous nucleotide sharing. TCRdb mirrors the immuneACCESS table, restricted to in-frame sequences. Some clones are absent from its copies; in checked studies, under half trace to an unresolved V gene, and the reason for the others is unknown. For V, J and clone size, that table is used; D and trimming come from the DNA. The table for this sample lists 100,000 to 150,000 clones; around 72% of them were counted only once. The top ten clonotypes cover under 5% of the sample.

Taken from cysteine to phenylalanine, the CDR3 has 14 residues. Only CDR3 DNA remains: 42 bases, in frame from the first base. CDR1 SGHVS and CDR2 FQNEAQ are derived from the germline V gene. The cohort was made up of 650 to 700 healthy bone marrow donors. At the time of sampling, all cohort members were nominally healthy, though unrecorded immune exposures were likely present. The donor tested CMV seronegative, placing the donor among the 300 to 400 seronegative members of the cohort. A peripheral blood sample was provided by each donor, and peripheral blood mononuclear cells were used for TCR beta sequencing. The Qiagen DNeasy Blood Extraction Kit was used to extract genomic DNA from the blood cell samples.

This receptor was obtained from a young man in good health and CMV-seronegative. The receptor chain draws on TRBV7-8 and TRBJ2-5, with 8 bases matching TRBD1. The assigned J gene may be wrong: the sequence end matches TRBJ2-7 better. Sequences were obtained from PBMCs. The DNA sequence follows: TGTGCCAGCAGCGCGGGGACAGGAGGGTACGAGCAGTACTTC. The translation is CASSAGTGGYEQYF.